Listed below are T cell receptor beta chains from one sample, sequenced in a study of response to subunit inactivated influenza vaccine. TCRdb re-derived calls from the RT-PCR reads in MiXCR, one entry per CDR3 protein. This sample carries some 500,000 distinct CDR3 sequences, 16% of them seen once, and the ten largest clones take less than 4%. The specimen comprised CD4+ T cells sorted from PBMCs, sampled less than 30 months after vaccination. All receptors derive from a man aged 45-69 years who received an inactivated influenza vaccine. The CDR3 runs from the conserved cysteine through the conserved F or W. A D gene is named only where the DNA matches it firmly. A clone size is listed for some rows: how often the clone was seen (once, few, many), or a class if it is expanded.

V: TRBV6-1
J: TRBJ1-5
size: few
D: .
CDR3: CASSAGPANHPQHF
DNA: TGTGCCAGCAGTGCGGGCCCGGCGAATCATCCCCAGCATTTT

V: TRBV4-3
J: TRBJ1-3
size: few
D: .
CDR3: CASSQGSNGGNTIYF
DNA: TGCGCCAGCAGCCAAGGGTCTAACGGGGGAAACACCATATATTTT

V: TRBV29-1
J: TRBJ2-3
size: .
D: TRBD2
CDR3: CSGGSGRGGTQYF
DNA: TGCAGCGGGGGGAGCGGGAGAGGCGGTACGCAGTATTTT

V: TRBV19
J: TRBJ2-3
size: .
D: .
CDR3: CASSIQGLPTDTQYF
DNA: TGTGCCAGTAGTATACAGGGTCTTCCCACAGATACGCAGTATTTT

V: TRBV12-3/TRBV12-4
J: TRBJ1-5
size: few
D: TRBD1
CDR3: CASQGAYSNQPQHF
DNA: TGTGCATCCCAGGGGGCTTATAGCAATCAGCCCCAGCATTTT

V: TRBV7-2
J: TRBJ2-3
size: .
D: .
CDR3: CASSLRGPSGDTQYF
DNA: TGTGCCAGCAGCTTGAGGGGCCCCTCCGGAGATACGCAGTATTTT

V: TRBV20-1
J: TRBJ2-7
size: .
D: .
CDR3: CSARDLSSPYEQYF
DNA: TGCAGTGCTAGAGATCTGAGCAGCCCCTACGAGCAGTACTTC

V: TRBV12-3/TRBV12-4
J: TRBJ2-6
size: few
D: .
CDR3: CASSLGRVSGANVLTF
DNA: TGTGCCAGCAGTTTAGGCCGAGTCTCTGGGGCCAACGTCCTGACTTTC

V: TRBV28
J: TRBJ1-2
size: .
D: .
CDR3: CASSPANYGYTF
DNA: TGTGCCAGCAGTCCAGCGAACTATGGCTACACCTTC

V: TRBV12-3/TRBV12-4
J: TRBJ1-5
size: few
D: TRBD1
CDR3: CASSSSRGPFNQPQHF
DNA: TGTGCCAGCAGTTCAAGCAGGGGGCCCTTTAATCAGCCCCAGCATTTT

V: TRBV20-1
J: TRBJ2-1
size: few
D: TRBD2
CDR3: CSAIGTSGSFRNEQFF
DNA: TGCAGTGCCATCGGGACTAGCGGGAGTTTTCGCAATGAGCAGTTCTTC

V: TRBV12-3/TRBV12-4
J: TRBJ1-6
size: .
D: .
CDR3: CASSGGSYNSPLHF
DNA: TGTGCCAGCAGCGGGGGATCGTATAATTCACCCCTCCACTTT

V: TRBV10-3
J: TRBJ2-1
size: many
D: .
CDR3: CAISDQGTYNEQFF
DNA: TGTGCCATCAGTGACCAGGGTACCTACAATGAGCAGTTCTTC

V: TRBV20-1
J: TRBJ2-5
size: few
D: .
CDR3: CSAPAARRIEETQYF
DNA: TGCAGTGCACCCGCGGCACGGAGGATTGAAGAGACCCAGTACTTC

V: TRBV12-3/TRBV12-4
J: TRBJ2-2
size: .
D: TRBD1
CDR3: CASRGTGPTGELFF
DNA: TGTGCCAGCAGGGGGACAGGGCCCACCGGGGAGCTGTTTTTT

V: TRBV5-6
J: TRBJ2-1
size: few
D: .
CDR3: CASSLVVGRTYNEQFF
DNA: TGTGCCAGCAGCTTGGTTGTGGGGCGAACCTACAATGAGCAGTTCTTC

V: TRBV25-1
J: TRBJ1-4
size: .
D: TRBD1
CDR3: CASTGTVEEKLFF
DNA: TGTGCCAGCACCGGGACAGTGGAGGAAAAACTGTTTTTT

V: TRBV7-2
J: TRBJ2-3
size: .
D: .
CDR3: CASSAGLNTDTQYF
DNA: TGTGCCAGCAGCGCGGGACTTAACACAGATACGCAGTATTTT

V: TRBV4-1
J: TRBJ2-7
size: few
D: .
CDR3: CASSQALRGQLYEQYF
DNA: TGCGCCAGCAGCCAAGCTCTTCGGGGCCAGCTCTACGAGCAGTACTTC

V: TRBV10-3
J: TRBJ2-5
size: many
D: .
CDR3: CAISLADTKETQYF
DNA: TGTGCCATCAGTCTAGCCGACACGAAAGAGACCCAGTACTTC

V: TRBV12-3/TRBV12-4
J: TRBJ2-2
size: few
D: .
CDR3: CASSSAPGTGELFF
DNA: TGTGCCAGCAGTAGCGCCCCGGGCACCGGGGAGCTGTTTTTT

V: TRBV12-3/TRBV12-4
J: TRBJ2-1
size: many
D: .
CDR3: CASSLVGGPNEQFF
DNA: TGTGCCAGCAGTTTGGTCGGCGGGCCGAATGAGCAGTTCTTC

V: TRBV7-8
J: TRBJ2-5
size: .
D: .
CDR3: CASSSAANWETQYF
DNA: TGTGCCAGCAGCTCCGCAGCTAATTGGGAGACCCAGTACTTC

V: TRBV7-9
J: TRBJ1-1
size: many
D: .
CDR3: CASSLSWNTEAFF
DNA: TGTGCCAGCAGCCTTTCATGGAACACTGAAGCTTTCTTT

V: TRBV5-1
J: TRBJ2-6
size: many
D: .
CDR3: CASSSGQEMISGANVLTF
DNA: TGCGCCAGCAGCTCGGGACAAGAAATGATCTCTGGGGCCAACGTCCTGACTTTC

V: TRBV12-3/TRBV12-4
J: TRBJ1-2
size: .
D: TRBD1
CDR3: CASSFGQGPNYGYTF
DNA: TGTGCCAGCAGCTTCGGACAGGGGCCTAACTATGGCTACACCTTC

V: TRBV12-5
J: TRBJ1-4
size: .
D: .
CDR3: CASGQQTTNEKLFF
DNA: TGTGCTAGTGGTCAACAGACAACTAATGAAAAACTGTTTTTT

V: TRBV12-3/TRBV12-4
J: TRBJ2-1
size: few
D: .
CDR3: CASSLEGEVSNNEQFF
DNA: TGTGCCAGCAGTTTGGAAGGGGAGGTATCCAACAATGAGCAGTTCTTC

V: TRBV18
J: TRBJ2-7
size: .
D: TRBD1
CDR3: CASSPESDRAYYEQYF
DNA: TGTGCCAGCTCCCCCGAATCGGACAGGGCATACTACGAGCAGTACTTC

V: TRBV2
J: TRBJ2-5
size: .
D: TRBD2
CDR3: CASSGTSGSRETQYF
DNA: TGTGCCAGCAGCGGGACTAGCGGGAGCCGGGAGACCCAGTACTTC

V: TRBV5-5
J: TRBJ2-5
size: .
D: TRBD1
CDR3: CASSPADRGETQYF
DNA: TGTGCCAGCAGCCCAGCTGACAGGGGGGAGACCCAGTACTTC

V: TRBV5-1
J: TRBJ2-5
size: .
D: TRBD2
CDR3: CASSGSGGQETQYF
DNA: TGCGCCAGCAGCGGTTCGGGGGGCCAAGAGACCCAGTACTTC

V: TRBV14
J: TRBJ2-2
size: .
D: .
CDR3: CASSQVGRGTGELFF
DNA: TGTGCCAGCAGCCAAGTGGGTCGCGGGACCGGGGAGCTGTTTTTT

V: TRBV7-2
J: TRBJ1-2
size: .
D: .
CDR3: CASSLGGTRGYTF
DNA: TGTGCCAGCAGCTTAGGGGGGACAAGGGGCTACACCTTC

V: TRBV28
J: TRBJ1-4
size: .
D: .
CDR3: CASSRRGRGEKLFF
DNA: TGTGCCAGCAGCCGCCGAGGGCGGGGTGAAAAACTGTTTTTT

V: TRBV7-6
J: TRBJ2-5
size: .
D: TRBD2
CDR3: CASSLGSSGRETQYF
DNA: TGTGCCAGCAGCTTAGGGTCTAGCGGGAGGGAGACCCAGTACTTC

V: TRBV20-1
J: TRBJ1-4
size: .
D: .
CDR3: CSARVPAGRSEKLFF
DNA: TGCAGTGCTAGAGTGCCGGCGGGAAGGAGTGAAAAACTGTTTTTT

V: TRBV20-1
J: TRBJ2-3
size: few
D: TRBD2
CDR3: CSARKGVASGSKSSTDTQYF
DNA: TGCAGTGCTAGAAAAGGAGTGGCTAGCGGGAGTAAGTCCAGCACAGATACGCAGTATTTT

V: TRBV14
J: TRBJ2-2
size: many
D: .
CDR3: CASSQGGLRTGELFF
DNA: TGTGCCAGCAGCCAAGGCGGACTTAGGACCGGGGAGCTGTTTTTT

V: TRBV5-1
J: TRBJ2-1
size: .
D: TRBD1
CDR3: CASSLGQGAGEQFF
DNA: TGCGCCAGCAGCTTGGGACAGGGGGCAGGTGAGCAGTTCTTC

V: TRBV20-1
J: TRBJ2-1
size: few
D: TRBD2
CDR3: CSARDGGRAFNEQFF
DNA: TGCAGTGCTAGAGACGGCGGGAGGGCCTTCAATGAGCAGTTCTTC

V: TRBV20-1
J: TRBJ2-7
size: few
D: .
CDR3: CSARKISYEQYF
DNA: TGCAGTGCCCGTAAAATAAGCTACGAGCAGTACTTC

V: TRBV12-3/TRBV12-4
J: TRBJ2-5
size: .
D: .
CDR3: CASSTGPRGETQYF
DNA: TGTGCCAGCAGCACGGGGCCTAGGGGAGAGACCCAGTACTTC

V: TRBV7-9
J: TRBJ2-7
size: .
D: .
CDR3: CASSSETVGYEQYF
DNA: TGTGCCAGCAGCTCAGAGACAGTCGGCTACGAGCAGTACTTC

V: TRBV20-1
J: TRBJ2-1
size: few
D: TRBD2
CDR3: CSASLGGLAGSWEQFF
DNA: TGCAGTGCTAGTCTAGGGGGACTAGCGGGGTCTTGGGAGCAGTTCTTC

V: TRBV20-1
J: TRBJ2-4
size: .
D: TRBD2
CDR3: CCASVWTSESLAKNIQYF
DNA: TGCTGTGCTAGCGTTTGGACTAGCGAGTCACTAGCCAAAAACATTCAGTACTTC

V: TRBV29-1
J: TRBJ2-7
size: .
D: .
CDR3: CSVGLVGPEQYF
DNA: TGCAGCGTTGGACTAGTCGGCCCCGAGCAGTACTTC

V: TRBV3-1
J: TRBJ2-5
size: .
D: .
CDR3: CASSPRQVGETQYF
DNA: TGTGCCAGCAGCCCCCGGCAGGTGGGGGAGACCCAGTACTTC

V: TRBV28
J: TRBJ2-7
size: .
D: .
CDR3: CASSAPLTGTSMTYEQYF
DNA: TGTGCCAGCAGCGCCCCGTTAACCGGGACCAGCATGACCTACGAGCAGTACTTC

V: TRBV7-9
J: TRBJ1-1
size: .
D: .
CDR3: CASSLLSRGNTEAFF
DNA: TGTGCCAGCAGCTTATTGTCGCGCGGCAACACTGAAGCTTTCTTT

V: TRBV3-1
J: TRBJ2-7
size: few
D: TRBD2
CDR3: CASSPTGRGSYEQYF
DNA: TGTGCCAGCAGCCCCACCGGGCGGGGGTCCTACGAGCAGTACTTC

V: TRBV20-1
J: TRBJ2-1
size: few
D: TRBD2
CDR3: CSARGTSGTNEQFF
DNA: TGCAGTGCTAGAGGCACTAGCGGCACCAATGAGCAGTTCTTC

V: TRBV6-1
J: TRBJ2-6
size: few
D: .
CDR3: CASTNNARVTGANVLTF
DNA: TGTGCCAGCACCAATAATGCTAGGGTAACTGGGGCCAACGTCCTGACTTTC

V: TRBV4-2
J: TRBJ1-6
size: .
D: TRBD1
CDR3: CASSQMTGANSPLHF
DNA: TGTGCCAGCAGCCAGATGACAGGGGCAAATTCACCCCTCCACTTT

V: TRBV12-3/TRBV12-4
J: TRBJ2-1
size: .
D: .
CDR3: CASRVERARYNEQFF
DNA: TGTGCCAGCCGCGTTGAAAGGGCAAGGTACAATGAGCAGTTCTTC

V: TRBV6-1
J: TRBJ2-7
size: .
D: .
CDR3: CASSKQMALYEQYF
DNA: TGTGCCAGCAGCAAACAGATGGCACTATACGAGCAGTACTTC

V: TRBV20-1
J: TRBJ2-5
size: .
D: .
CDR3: CSARVVAGRETQYF
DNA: TGCAGTGCTAGGGTAGTGGCAGGGAGGGAGACCCAGTACTTC